This entry features one T cell receptor (beta chain) sequence. The data belong to a study of blood T cell repertoires in COVID-19. The wider study: Material from acute and convalescent COVID-19 was sourced from the United States, Italy and Spain. Sources were T cells, B-cell-depleted T cells, or PBMCs; the material itself was cDNA or gDNA.

V gave up 0 bases and J gave up 4 bases; unmatched junction bases: 5. The CDR3 has 16 residues. Germline V gene sequence: CDR1 SGHNT, CDR2 YYREEE (reference sequence). Per the original methods: It was from reference gene primer amplification that nucleated cell counts were estimated. The protocol was immunoSEQ multiplex PCR, while the TCRdb copy is restricted to in-frame clones and leaves out a portion. V and J calls and clone size are copied from that table; D and trimming were computed from the DNA. The sample contains over 85,000 clones, around 90% of which appear only once. The genes are TRBV5-4 and TRBJ2-1, with TRBD2 matching over 9 bases. What was sequenced was peripheral blood. The TCR comes from a man aged 50-59 years with active COVID-19. The CDR3 region has the DNA TGTGCCAGCAGCTTGGGCGGCGGGGGGGGATACAATGAGCAGTTCTTC. Translation: CASSLGGGGGYNEQFF.